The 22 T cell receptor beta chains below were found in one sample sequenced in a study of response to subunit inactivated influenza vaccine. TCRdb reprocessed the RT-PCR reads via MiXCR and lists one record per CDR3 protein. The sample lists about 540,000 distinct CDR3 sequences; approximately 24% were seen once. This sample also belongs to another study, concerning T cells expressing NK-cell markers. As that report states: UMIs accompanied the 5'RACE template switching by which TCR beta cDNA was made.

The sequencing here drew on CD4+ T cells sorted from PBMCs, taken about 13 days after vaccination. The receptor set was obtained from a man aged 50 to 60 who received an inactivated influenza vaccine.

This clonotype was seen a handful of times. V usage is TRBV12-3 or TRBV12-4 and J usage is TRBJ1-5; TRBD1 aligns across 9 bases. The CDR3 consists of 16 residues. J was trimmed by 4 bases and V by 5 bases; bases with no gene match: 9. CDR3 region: CASSAATGGGNQPQHF. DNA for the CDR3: TGTGCCAGCAGTGCGGCGACAGGGGGTGGGAATCAGCCCCAGCATTTT.

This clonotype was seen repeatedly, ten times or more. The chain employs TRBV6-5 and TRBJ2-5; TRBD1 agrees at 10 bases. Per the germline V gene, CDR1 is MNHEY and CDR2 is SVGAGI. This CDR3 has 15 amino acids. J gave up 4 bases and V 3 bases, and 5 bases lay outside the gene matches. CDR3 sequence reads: CASSYPGTGVETQYF. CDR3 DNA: TGTGCCAGCAGTTATCCCGGGACAGGGGTAGAGACCCAGTACTTC.

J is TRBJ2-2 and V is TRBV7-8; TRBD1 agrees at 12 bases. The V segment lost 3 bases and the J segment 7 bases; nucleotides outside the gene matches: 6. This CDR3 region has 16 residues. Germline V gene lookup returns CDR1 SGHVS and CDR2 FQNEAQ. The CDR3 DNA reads TGTGCCAGCAGCTTGGGGACAGGGGGCGTTCACGGGGAGCTGTTTTTT. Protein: CASSLGTGGVHGELFF.

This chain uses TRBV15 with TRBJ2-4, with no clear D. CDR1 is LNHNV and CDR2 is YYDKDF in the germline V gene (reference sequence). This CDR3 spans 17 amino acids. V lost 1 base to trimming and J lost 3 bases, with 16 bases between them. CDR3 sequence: CATSRVKFVLVKNIQYF. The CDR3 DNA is TGTGCCACCAGCAGAGTTAAATTCGTTTTAGTCAAAAACATTCAGTACTTC.

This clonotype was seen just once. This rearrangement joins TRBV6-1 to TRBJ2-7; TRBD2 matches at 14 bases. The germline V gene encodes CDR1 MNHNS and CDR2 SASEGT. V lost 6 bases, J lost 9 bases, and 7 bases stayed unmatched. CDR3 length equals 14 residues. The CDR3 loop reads CASRPGLAGDGQYF. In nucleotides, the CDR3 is TGTGCCAGCAGACCGGGACTAGCGGGAGATGGGCAGTACTTC.

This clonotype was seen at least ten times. Written as DNA, the CDR3 is TGTGCCAGCAGCTTAGGGCAGGGAAACCAAGAGACCCAGTACTTC. It yields the protein CASSLGQGNQETQYF. This chain uses TRBV7-9 with TRBJ2-5; D might be TRBD1 (5 bases). The CDR3 extends over 15 amino acids. The germline V gene has CDR1 SEHNR and CDR2 FQNEAQ (reference sequence). The V gene lost 1 base and the J gene lost 0 bases, with 9 bases spanning the gap.

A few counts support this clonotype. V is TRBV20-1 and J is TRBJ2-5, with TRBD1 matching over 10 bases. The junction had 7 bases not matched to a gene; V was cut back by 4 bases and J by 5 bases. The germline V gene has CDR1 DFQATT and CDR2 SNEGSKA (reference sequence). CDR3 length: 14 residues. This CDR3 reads CSATRQGAVETQYF. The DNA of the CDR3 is TGCAGTGCTACCAGACAGGGGGCGGTGGAGACCCAGTACTTC.

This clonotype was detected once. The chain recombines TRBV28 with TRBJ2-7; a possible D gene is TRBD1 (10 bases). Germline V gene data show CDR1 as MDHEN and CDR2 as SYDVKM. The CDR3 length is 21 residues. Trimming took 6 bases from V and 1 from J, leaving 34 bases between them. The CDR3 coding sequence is TGTGCCAGCAGCAAAAAACCCGGGACAGGGGTTAGCGGGAGCGCTTCCTACGAGCAGTACTTC. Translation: CASSKKPGTGVSGSASYEQYF.

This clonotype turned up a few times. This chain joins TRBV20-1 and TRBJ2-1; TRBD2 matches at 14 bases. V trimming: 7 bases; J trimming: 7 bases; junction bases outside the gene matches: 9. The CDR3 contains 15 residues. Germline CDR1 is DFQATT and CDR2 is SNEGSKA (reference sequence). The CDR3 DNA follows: TGCAGTGGACTAGCGGGGGGGTTAGTGGAGAATGAGCAGTTCTTC. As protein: CSGLAGGLVENEQFF.

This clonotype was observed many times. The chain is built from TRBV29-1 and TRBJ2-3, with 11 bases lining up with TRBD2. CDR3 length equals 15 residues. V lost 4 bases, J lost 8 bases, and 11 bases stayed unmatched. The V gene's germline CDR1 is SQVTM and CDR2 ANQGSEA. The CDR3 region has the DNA TGCAGCGTTGTAATAGCGGGAGGGGCAGTCGGTACGCAGTATTTT. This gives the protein CSVVIAGGAVGTQYF.

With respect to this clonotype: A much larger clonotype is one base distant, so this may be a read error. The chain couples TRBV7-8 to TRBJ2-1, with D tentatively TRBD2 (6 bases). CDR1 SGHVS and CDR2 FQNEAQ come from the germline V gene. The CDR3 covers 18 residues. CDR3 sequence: CASSIAVMGGLQYNEQFF. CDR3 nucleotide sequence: TGTGCCAGCAGCATAGCGGTGATGGGAGGACTACAATACAATGAGCAGTTCTTC.

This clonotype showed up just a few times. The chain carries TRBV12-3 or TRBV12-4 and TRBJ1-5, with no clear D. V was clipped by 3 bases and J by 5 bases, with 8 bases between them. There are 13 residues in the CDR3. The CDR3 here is CASSFLRDQPQHF. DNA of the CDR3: TGTGCCAGCAGTTTTCTGAGGGATCAGCCCCAGCATTTT.

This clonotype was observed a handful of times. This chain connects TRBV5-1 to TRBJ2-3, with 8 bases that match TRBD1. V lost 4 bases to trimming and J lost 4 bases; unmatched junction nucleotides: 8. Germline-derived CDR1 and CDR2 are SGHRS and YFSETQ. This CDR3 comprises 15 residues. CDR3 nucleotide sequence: TGCGCCAGCAGCACCGTGACAGGGGAGTCAGATACGCAGTATTTT. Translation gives CASSTVTGESDTQYF.

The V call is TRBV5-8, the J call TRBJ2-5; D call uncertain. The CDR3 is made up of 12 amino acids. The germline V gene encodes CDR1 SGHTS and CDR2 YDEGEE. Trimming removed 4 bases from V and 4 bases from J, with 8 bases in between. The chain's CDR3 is CASSDGGETQYF. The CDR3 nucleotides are TGTGCCAGCAGCGACGGTGGAGAGACCCAGTACTTC. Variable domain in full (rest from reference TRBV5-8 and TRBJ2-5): EAGVTQSPTHLIKTRGQQATLRCSPISGHTSVYWYQQALGLGLQFLLWYDEGEERNRGNFPPRFSGRQFPNYSSELNVNALELEDSALYLCASSDGGETQYFGPGTRLLVL.

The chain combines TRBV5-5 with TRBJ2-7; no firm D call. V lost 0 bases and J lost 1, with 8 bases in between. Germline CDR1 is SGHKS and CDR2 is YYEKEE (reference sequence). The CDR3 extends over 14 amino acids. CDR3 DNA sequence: TGTGCCAGCAGCTTGGGGCAGTTATCCTACGAGCAGTACTTC. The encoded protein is CASSLGQLSYEQYF.

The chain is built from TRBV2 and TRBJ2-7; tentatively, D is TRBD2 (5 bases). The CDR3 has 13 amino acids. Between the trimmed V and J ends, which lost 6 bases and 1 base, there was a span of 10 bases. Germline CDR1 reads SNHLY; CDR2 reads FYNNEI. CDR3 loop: CASSTAASYEQYF. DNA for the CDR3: TGTGCCAGCAGCACAGCGGCTTCCTACGAGCAGTACTTC.

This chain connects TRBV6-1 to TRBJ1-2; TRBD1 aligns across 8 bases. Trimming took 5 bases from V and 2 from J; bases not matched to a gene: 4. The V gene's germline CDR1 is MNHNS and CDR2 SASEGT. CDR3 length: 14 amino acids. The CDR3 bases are TGTGCCAGCAGTCGGACAGGGCAAAACTATGGCTACACCTTC. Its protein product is CASSRTGQNYGYTF.

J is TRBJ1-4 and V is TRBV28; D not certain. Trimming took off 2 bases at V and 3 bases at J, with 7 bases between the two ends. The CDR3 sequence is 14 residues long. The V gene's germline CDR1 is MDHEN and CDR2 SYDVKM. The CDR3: CASSLQNSNEKLFF. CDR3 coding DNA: TGTGCCAGCAGTTTACAGAATTCTAATGAAAAACTGTTTTTT.

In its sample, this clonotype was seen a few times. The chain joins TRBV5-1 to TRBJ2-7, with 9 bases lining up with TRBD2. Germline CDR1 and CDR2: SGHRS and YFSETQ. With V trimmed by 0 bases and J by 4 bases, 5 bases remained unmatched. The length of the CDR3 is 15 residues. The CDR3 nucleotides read TGCGCCAGCAGCTTGGCCCCTAGCGGGAATTACGAGCAGTACTTC. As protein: CASSLAPSGNYEQYF.

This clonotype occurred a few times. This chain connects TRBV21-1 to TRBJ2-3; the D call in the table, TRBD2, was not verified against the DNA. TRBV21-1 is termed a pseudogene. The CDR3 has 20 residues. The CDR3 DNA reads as TGTGCCAGCAGCAAGAAATCCCCTAGCGGGACTTTGATACTAACAGATACGCAGTATTTT. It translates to CASSKKSPSGTLILTDTQYF.

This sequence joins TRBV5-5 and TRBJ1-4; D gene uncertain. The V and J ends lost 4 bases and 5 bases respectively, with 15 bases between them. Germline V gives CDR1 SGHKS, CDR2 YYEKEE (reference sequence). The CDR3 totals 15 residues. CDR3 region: CASSQTRPPNEKLFF. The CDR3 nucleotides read TGTGCCAGCAGCCAGACCCGACCTCCAAATGAAAAACTGTTTTTT.

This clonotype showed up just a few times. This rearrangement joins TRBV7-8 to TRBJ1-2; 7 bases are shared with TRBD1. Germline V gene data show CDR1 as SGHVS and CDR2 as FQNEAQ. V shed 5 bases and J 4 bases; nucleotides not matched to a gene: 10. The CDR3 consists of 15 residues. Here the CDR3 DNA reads TGTGCCAGCAGCCGCGTTGAGGGACAGCGCTATGGCTACACCTTC. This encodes CASSRVEGQRYGYTF.